One sample yielded the 20 T cell receptor beta chains listed below, sequenced in a study of cytomegalovirus exposure and HLA in healthy donors. It was with 60 Vbeta and 13 Jbeta primers that the PCR ran. Clones were sequenced by immunoSEQ multiplex PCR, and TCRdb holds only the in-frame ones, with some missing. Of about 57,000 clones listed, approximately 80% were seen once; the top ten hold 4.3%. The specimen sequenced was PBMCs. Receptor source: a man aged 30 to 39 in good health and CMV-seronegative.

The chain couples TRBV6-5 to TRBJ2-7; tentative D call: TRBD2 (7 bases). Germline lookup yields CDR1 MNHEY and CDR2 SVGAGI. The V end was cut by 1 base, the J end by 4 bases, with 11 bases between. This CDR3 spans 14 amino acids. The CDR3: CASSYYGGLYEQYF. The CDR3 coding sequence is TGTGCCAGCAGTTACTACGGGGGGCTGTACGAGCAGTACTTC.

This clone turned up a few times. The CDR3 spells CASSSDRGEQQYF. The CDR3 DNA sequence: TGTGCCAGCAGTTCCGACAGGGGGGAACAGCAGTACTTC. This chain uses TRBV2 with TRBJ2-7, with 9 bases lining up with TRBD1. Germline assignment: CDR1 SNHLY and CDR2 FYNNEI. CDR3 length: 13 residues. The V and J ends lost 5 bases and 8 bases, in that order; junction bases with no gene match: 7. The full variable domain, its missing parts supplied by reference TRBV2 and TRBJ2-7, is EPEVTQTPSHQVTQMGQEVILRCVPISNHLYFYWYRQILGQKVEFLVSFYNNEISEKSEIFDDQFSVERPDGSNFTLKIRSTKLEDSAMYFCASSSDRGEQQYFGPGTRLTVT.

The V call is TRBV9, the J call TRBJ1-1, with a possible D match to TRBD1 (6 bases). Germline V gives CDR1 SGDLS, CDR2 YYNGEE. The CDR3 length is 18 residues. V dropped 0 bases and J dropped 1 base, with 19 bases sitting between them. The CDR3 reads CASSVEGEGGAWNTEAFF. The CDR3 DNA is TGTGCCAGCAGCGTAGAGGGCGAGGGGGGGGCGTGGAACACTGAAGCTTTCTTT.

The gene calls are TRBV30 and TRBJ2-1; maybe TRBD2 (5 bases). CDR3 length: 12 amino acids. With 2 bases removed from V and 9 bases from J, the gap between germline ends came to 11 bases. Germline CDR1 and CDR2: GTSNPN and SVGIG (reference sequence). CDR3 nucleotides: TGTGCCTGGAGTATAGTTACTAGTGAGCAGTTCTTC. Its translation is CAWSIVTSEQFF. The full variable domain, with the rest looked up from reference TRBV30 and TRBJ2-1, is SQTIHQWPATLVQPVGSPLSLECTVEGTSNPNLYWYRQAAGRGLQLLFYSVGIGQISSEVPQNLSASRPQDRQFILSSKKLLLSDSGFYLCAWSIVTSEQFFGPGTRLTVL.

The chain couples TRBV11-2 to TRBJ2-5, with TRBD1 identical over 10 bases. V gave up 6 bases and J gave up 5 bases; unmatched junction bases: 12. The CDR3 runs to 16 residues. Germline lookup yields CDR1 SGHAT and CDR2 FQNNGV. CDR3 region: CASSPKRDRGFETQYF. The CDR3, as DNA: TGTGCCAGCAGTCCGAAAAGGGACAGGGGTTTCGAGACCCAGTACTTC.

This rearrangement joins TRBV6-5 to TRBJ2-2; 7 nucleotides align to TRBD1. Germline CDR1 MNHEY, CDR2 SVGAGI. CDR3 size: 15 residues. Germline trimming cut 6 bases from V and 2 bases from J; bases unmatched to any gene: 6. CDR3 in DNA: TGTGCCAGCAGACCCGGGACAGACAACACCGGGGAGCTGTTTTTT. Translated, it gives CASRPGTDNTGELFF.

This chain connects TRBV27 to TRBJ1-2; D is unclear. The CDR3 sequence is 15 residues long. Trimming cost V 8 bases and J 5 bases, with 21 bases left between them. From germline, CDR1 is MNHEY and CDR2 SMNVEV (reference sequence). CDR3 nucleotides: TGTGCCAGCGGGTTCGTGTCCGCCAACAGTTATGGCTACACCTTC. It encodes CASGFVSANSYGYTF.

The chain uses TRBV18 and TRBJ1-5, with unresolved D. The V and J ends lost 6 bases and 9 bases respectively, with 15 bases between them. Looked up from germline, CDR1 is KGHSH and CDR2 is LQKENI. The CDR3 spans 13 residues. This chain's CDR3 is CASSPSLEGPQHF. The CDR3 coding sequence is TGTGCCAGCTCCCCATCCCTAGAGGGGCCCCAGCATTTT. Complete variable domain (other parts from reference TRBV18 and TRBJ1-5): NAGVMQNPRHLVRRRGQEARLRCSPMKGHSHVYWYRQLPEEGLKFMVYLQKENIIDESGMPKERFSAEFPKEGPSILRIQQVVRGDSAAYFCASSPSLEGPQHFGDGTRLSIL.

The chain employs TRBV7-8 and TRBJ2-3; 7 positions match TRBD1. The J segment lost 0 bases and the V segment lost 3 bases, leaving 9 bases of the junction unmatched. The CDR3 totals 17 residues. Looked up from germline, CDR1 is SGHVS and CDR2 is FQNEAQ. CDR3 coding DNA: TGTGCCAGCAGCTTTTATCCGGGACAGCCTAGCACAGATACGCAGTATTTT. Translated, it gives CASSFYPGQPSTDTQYF.

The gene calls are TRBV19 and TRBJ2-7; 8 positions agree with TRBD2. This CDR3 contains 14 residues. Per the germline V gene, CDR1 is LNHDA and CDR2 is SQIVND (reference sequence). V shed 0 bases and J 3 bases; nucleotides not matched to a gene: 1. For the CDR3, the DNA is TGTGCCAGTAGTATAGACGGGAGGGGCTACGAGCAGTACTTC. Translating it yields CASSIDGRGYEQYF.

The chain links TRBV7-6 to TRBJ2-7, with a possible D match to TRBD2 (5 bases). This CDR3 has 12 residues. Trimming took 5 bases from V and 5 from J, leaving 10 bases between them. CDR1 SGHVS and CDR2 FNYEAQ come from the germline V gene. CDR3 coding DNA: TGTGCCAGCAGCCCCAACGGGGACGAGCAGTACTTC. Protein: CASSPNGDEQYF.

This clone was seen just once. The gene calls are TRBV12-5 and TRBJ2-7, with 8 bases lining up with TRBD2. CDR1 is LGHNT, CDR2 FRNRAP, per germline. V dropped 1 base and J dropped 5; count of bases not matched to a gene: 7. The CDR3 totals 15 residues. Written as DNA, the CDR3 is TGTGCTAGTGGTTTGGGCGGGGGGAGGGTTGACGAGCAGTACTTC. Encoded protein: CASGLGGGRVDEQYF.

The chain uses TRBV11-2 and TRBJ2-5; 8 positions match TRBD1. Trimming removed 5 bases from V and 1 base from J; junction bases left unmatched: 3. The CDR3 is 14 amino acids. CDR1 SGHAT and CDR2 FQNNGV come from the germline V gene. The DNA of the CDR3 is TGTGCCAGCAGCCCCAGGGGGCTCCAAGAGACCCAGTACTTC. Translated: CASSPRGLQETQYF.

The V gene is TRBV5-4, the J gene TRBJ1-2, with a weak D call TRBD1 (6 bases). This CDR3 has 15 residues. With 4 bases removed from V and 1 base from J, the gap between germline ends came to 14 bases. The germline CDR1 and CDR2 sequences are SGHNT and YYREEE (reference sequence). The CDR3 loop reads CASSIGGPLNYGYTF. CDR3 sequence (DNA): TGTGCCAGCAGCATTGGGGGCCCTCTTAACTATGGCTACACCTTC.

This clone appeared once. The rearrangement uses TRBV7-8 and TRBJ2-7; TRBD2 matches 7 bases. Trimming at V came to 2 bases and at J to 5 bases, leaving 6 bases not matched to a gene. Germline V gene sequence: CDR1 SGHVS, CDR2 FQNEAQ. The CDR3 length is 14 residues. The CDR3 nucleotides read TGTGCCAGCAGCTTAAGTGGGAGGGCCCACGAGCAGTACTTC. It yields the protein CASSLSGRAHEQYF.

The chain has TRBV2 and TRBJ2-1, with a possible D match to TRBD1 (6 bases). The CDR3 extends over 14 amino acids. Germline V gene sequence: CDR1 SNHLY, CDR2 FYNNEI. V gave up 3 bases and J gave up 10 bases, with 16 bases separating them. CDR3 nucleotides: TGTGCCAGCAGTGAGTACAGGGACACAAAGGAGCAGTTCTTC. This gives the protein CASSEYRDTKEQFF.

The chain joins TRBV6-6 to TRBJ1-1, with D possibly being TRBD1 (5 bases). This CDR3 has 16 residues. Per germline, CDR1 MNHNY and CDR2 SVGAGI (reference sequence). V lost 5 bases to trimming and J lost 5 bases, with 21 bases between them. The CDR3 DNA is TGTGCCAGCAGTCCACCGGGGGAGGGGCCGCGTACTGAAGCTTTCTTT. This encodes CASSPPGEGPRTEAFF.

The CDR3 reads CASSEAGPGTFETQYF. CDR3 nucleotides: TGTGCCAGCAGTGAAGCGGGACCCGGGACTTTCGAGACCCAGTACTTC. The chain employs TRBV6-1 and TRBJ2-5, with D perhaps TRBD2 (6 bases). This CDR3 has 16 amino acids. Trimming cost V 0 bases and J 5 bases, with 16 bases left between them. Germline CDR1 and CDR2: MNHNS and SASEGT.

This clone was recorded once. The V and J genes are TRBV7-8 and TRBJ2-7; TRBD2 matches at 13 bases. V dropped 1 base and J dropped 5; count of bases not matched to a gene: 5. The CDR3 consists of 16 residues. Germline CDR1 is SGHVS and CDR2 is FQNEAQ. The DNA of the CDR3 is TGTGCCAGCAGCTTAGGGCCGGGACTAGCGGGAAACGAGCAGTACTTC. This codes for CASSLGPGLAGNEQYF.

The V call is TRBV15, the J call TRBJ1-5; no clear D gene. Germline lookup yields CDR1 LNHNV and CDR2 YYDKDF (reference sequence). V was pared by 3 bases and J by 5 bases, with 11 bases between. The CDR3 sequence is 14 residues long. CDR3 nucleotide sequence: TGTGCCACCAGCAGTTCGGGTCCTCATCAGCCCCAGCATTTT. Amino acid sequence: CATSSSGPHQPQHF.